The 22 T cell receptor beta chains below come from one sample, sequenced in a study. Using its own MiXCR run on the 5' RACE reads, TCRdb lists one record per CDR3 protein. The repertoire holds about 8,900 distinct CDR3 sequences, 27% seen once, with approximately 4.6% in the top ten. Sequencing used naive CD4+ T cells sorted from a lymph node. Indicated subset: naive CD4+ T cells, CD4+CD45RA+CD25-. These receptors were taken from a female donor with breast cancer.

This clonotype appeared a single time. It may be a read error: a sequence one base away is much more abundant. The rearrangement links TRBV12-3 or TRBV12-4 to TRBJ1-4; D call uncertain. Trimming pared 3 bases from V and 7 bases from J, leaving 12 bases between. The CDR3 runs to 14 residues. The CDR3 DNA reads TGTGCCAGCAGTTTCGGAAGGTTTGCTGAAAAACTGTTTTTT. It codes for CASSFGRFAEKLFF.

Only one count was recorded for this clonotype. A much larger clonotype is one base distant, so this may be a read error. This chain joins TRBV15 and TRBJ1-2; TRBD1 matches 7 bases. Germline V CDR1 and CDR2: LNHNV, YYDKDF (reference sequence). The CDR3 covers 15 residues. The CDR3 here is CAASAGGSTGFGYTF. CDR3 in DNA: TGTGCCGCCAGCGCCGGGGGGTCGACAGGGTTTGGCTACACCTTC.

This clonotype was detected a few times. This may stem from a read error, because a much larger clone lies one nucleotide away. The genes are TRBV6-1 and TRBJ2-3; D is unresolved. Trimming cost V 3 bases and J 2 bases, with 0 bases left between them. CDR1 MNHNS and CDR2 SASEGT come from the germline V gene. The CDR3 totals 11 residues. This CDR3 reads CASSDTDTQYF. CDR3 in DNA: TGTGCCAGCAGTGACACAGATACGCAGTATTTT.

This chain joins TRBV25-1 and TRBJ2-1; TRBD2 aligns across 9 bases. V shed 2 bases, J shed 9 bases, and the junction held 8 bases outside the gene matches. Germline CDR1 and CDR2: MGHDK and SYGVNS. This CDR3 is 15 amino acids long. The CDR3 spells CASSENPGLAREQFF. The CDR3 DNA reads TGTGCCAGCAGTGAAAACCCGGGACTAGCTCGTGAGCAGTTCTTC.

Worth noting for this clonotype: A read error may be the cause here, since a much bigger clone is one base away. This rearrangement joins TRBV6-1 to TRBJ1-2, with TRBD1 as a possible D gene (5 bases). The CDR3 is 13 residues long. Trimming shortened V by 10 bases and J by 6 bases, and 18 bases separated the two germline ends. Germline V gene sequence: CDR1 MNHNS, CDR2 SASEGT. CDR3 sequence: CATNPGTSHGYTF. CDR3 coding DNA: TGTGCCACCAATCCGGGGACGAGTCATGGCTACACCTTC.

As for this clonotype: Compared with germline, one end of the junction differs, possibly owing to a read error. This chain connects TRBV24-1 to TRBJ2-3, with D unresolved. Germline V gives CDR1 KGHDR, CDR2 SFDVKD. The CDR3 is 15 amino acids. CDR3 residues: CATSDPAKCTDTQYF. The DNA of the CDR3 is TGTGCCACCAGTGACCCCGCCAAATGCACGGATACGCAGTATTTT.

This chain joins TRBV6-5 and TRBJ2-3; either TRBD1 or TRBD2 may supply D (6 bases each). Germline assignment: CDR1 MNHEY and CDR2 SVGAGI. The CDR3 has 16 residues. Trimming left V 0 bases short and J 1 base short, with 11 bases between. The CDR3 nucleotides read TGTGCCAGCAGTTACTCCGGGGGACAAGGCACAGATACGCAGTATTTT. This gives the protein CASSYSGGQGTDTQYF.

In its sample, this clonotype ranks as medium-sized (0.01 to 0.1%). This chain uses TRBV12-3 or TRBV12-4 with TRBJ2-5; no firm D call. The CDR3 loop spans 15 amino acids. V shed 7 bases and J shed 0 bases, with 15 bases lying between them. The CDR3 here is CASTQIPSYQETQYF. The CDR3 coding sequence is TGTGCCAGCACCCAGATCCCATCGTACCAAGAGACCCAGTACTTC.

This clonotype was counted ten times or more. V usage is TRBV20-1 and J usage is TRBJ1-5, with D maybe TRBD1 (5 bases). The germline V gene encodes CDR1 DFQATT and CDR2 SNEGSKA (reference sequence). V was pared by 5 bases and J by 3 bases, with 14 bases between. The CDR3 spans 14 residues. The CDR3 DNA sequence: TGCAGTGCTTCCCGACAGAGTGTCAATCAGCCCCAGCATTTT. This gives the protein CSASRQSVNQPQHF.

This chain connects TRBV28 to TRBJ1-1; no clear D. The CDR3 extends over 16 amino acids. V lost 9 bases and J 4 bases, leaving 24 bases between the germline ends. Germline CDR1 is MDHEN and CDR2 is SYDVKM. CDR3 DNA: TGTGCCAGTAATTTCGACGGGAACGTATTGGGCACTGAAGCTTTCTTT. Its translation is CASNFDGNVLGTEAFF.

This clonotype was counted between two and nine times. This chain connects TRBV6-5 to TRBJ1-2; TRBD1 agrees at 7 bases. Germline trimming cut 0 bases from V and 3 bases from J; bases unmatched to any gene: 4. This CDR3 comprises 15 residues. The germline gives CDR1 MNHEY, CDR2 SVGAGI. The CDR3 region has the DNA TGTGCCAGCAGTTACTCGTACAGGGGACACTATGGCTACACCTTC. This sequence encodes CASSYSYRGHYGYTF.

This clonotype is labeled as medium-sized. CDR3 in DNA: TGTGCCAGCAGCCAATCGGACAGGGGGGGCAAAAACATTCAGTACTTC. Translated, it gives CASSQSDRGGKNIQYF. This chain links TRBV3-1 with TRBJ2-4; TRBD1 matches at 10 bases. The CDR3 loop spans 16 amino acids. Germline trimming cut 2 bases from V and 3 bases from J; bases unmatched to any gene: 4. CDR1 and CDR2 (germline): LGHDT, YNNKEL (reference sequence).

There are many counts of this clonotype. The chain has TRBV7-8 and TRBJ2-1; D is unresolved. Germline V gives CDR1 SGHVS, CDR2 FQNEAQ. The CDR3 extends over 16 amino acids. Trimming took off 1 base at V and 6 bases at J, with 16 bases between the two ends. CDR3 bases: TGTGCCAGCAGCTTAGTATCTGTGTCTAGAGGCAATGAGCAGTTCTTC. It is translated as CASSLVSVSRGNEQFF.

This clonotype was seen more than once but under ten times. Here the CDR3 reads CASSGALRTGGSYEQYF. CDR3 coding DNA: TGTGCCAGCAGCGGCGCGCTGAGGACAGGGGGCTCCTACGAGCAGTACTTC. The chain recombines TRBV7-8 with TRBJ2-7; 10 positions agree with TRBD1. Per germline, CDR1 SGHVS and CDR2 FQNEAQ. The J segment lost 0 bases and the V segment lost 5 bases, leaving 10 bases of the junction unmatched. CDR3 length: 17 amino acids.

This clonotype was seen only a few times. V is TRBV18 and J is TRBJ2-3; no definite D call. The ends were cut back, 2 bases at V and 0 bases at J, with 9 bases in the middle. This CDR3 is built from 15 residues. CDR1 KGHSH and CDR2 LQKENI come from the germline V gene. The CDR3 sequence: CASSPSYYSTDTQYF. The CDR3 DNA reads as TGTGCCAGCTCACCATCCTATTATAGCACAGATACGCAGTATTTT.

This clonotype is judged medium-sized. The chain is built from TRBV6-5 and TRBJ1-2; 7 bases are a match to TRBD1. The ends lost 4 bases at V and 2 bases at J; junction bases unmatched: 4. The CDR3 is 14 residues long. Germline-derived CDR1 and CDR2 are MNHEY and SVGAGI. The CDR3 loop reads CASSFRGPNYGYTF. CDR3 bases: TGTGCCAGCAGTTTTAGGGGGCCAAACTATGGCTACACCTTC.

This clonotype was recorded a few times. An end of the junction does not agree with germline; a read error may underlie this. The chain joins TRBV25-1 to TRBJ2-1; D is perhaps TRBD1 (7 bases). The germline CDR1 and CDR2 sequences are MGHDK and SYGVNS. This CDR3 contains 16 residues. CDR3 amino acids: CASSERGGGSYNEQFF. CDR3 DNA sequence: TGTGCCAGCAGTGAACGAGGAGGGGGCTCCTACAACGAGCAGTTCTTC.

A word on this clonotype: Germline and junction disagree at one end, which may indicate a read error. CDR3 in amino acids: CGVGNRGQYNEQFF. DNA of the CDR3: TGCGGCGTTGGAAACAGAGGGCAGTACAATGAGCAGTTCTTC. This chain uses TRBV29-1 with TRBJ2-1; TRBD2 might be the D (5 bases). The CDR3 covers 14 residues. Germline CDR1 reads SQVTM; CDR2 reads ANQGSEA.

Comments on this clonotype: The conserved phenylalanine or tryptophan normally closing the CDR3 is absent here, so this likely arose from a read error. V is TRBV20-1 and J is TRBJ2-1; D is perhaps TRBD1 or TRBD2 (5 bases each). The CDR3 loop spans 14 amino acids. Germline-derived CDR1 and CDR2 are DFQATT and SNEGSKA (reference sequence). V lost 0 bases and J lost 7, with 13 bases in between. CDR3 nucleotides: TGCAGTGCTAGAGATGGGCTCGGGGCGAATGAGCAGTTCTAC. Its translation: CSARDGLGANEQFY.

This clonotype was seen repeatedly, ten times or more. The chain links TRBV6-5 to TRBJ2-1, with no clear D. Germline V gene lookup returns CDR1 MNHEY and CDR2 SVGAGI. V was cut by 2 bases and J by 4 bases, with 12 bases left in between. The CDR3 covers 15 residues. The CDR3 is CASSYKRPSYNEQFF. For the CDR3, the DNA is TGTGCCAGCAGTTACAAGCGTCCGTCGTACAATGAGCAGTTCTTC.

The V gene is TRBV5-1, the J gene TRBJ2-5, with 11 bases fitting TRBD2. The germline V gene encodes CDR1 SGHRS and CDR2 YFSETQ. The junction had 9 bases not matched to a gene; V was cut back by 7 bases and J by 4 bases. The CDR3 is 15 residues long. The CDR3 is CASVSGTSGGETQYF. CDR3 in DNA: TGCGCCAGCGTCTCCGGGACTAGCGGCGGAGAGACCCAGTACTTC. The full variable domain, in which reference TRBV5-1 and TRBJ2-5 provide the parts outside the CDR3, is KAGVTQTPRYLIKTRGQQVTLSCSPISGHRSVSWYQQTPGQGLQFLFEYFSETQRNKGNFPGRFSGRQFSNSRSEMNVSTLELGDSALYLCASVSGTSGGETQYFGPGTRLLVL.

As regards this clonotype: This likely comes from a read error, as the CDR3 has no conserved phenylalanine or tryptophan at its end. Here the CDR3 reads CASRGRGTQYS. The CDR3 DNA reads TGTGCCAGCAGGGGCAGGGGGACCCAGTACTCC. V gene TRBV12-3 or TRBV12-4 combines with J gene TRBJ2-5, with D possibly TRBD1 on 6 matching bases. Trimming pared 6 bases from V and 7 bases from J, leaving 9 bases between. The CDR3 loop spans 11 amino acids.